The next 9 T cell receptor beta chains were all read from a single sample in a study of CD8 T cells in Susac syndrome. Random hexamers were used to reverse transcribe the RNA input (roughly 0.5 to 1 ug). Using its own MiXCR run on the immunoSEQ multiplex PCR reads, TCRdb lists one record per CDR3 protein. Seen here are about 140,000 distinct CDR3 sequences, 90% to 95% observed once, and the top ten hold over 0.09%. The sample comprised CD4+ T cells from PBMCs. The source is a human donor with multiple sclerosis.

The chain employs TRBV28 and TRBJ2-5, with D possibly being TRBD1 (8 bases). CDR3 size: 16 residues. V lost 5 bases and J 0 bases, leaving 16 bases between the germline ends. Germline V lookup: CDR1 MDHEN, CDR2 SYDVKM. CDR3 coding DNA: TGTGCCAGCAGTGGGACAGGACTAGGGTACCAAGAGACCCAGTACTTC. Translation: CASSGTGLGYQETQYF.

In this sample, this clonotype turned up once. The conserved final phenylalanine or tryptophan is absent from the CDR3, which likely points to a read error. The limits of the CDR3 on the DNA are not certain, so only TCRdb's listed CDR3 is given. The chain uses TRBV20-1 and TRBJ1-2; the table's D gene call, TRBD1, was not cross checked with the DNA. The length of the CDR3 is 10 amino acids, counting both ends. Germline V gene data show CDR1 as DFQATT and CDR2 as SNEGSKA (reference sequence). CDR3 sequence: CSARDVGDSI.

CDR3 nucleotide sequence: TGTGCCTGGGGGAAGCTCCCGACGGCGAGACTCATGAACACTGAAGCTTTCTTT. Amino acid sequence: CAWGKLPTARLMNTEAFF. This chain joins TRBV30 and TRBJ1-1; D remains ambiguous. Germline V gives CDR1 GTSNPN, CDR2 SVGIG (reference sequence). The CDR3 loop spans 18 amino acids. V was pared by 5 bases and J by 0 bases, with 25 bases between.

The V gene is TRBV20-1, the J gene TRBJ2-7; D not resolved. CDR3 length: 12 residues. Trimming removed 6 bases at V and 2 bases at J, with 11 bases between. Germline V gene sequence: CDR1 DFQATT, CDR2 SNEGSKA (reference sequence). CDR3 loop: CSARLATYEQYF. The CDR3, as DNA: TGCAGTGCGAGACTCGCTACCTACGAGCAGTACTTC.

The chain combines TRBV20-1 with TRBJ2-7, with unresolved D. The V and J ends lost 2 bases and 6 bases respectively, with 14 bases between them. Germline V gene sequence: CDR1 DFQATT, CDR2 SNEGSKA (reference sequence). This CDR3 has 13 amino acids. In DNA form, the CDR3 reads TGCAGTGCTAGACCAACTCCCCCCGGCGAGCAGTACTTC. This codes for CSARPTPPGEQYF.

The rearrangement uses TRBV5-1 and TRBJ1-1; TRBD1 aligns across 9 bases. V was clipped by 7 bases and J by 3 bases; unmatched bases: 1. The CDR3 is made up of 12 amino acids. CDR1 SGHRS and CDR2 YFSETQ come from the germline V gene. The CDR3 here is CASGTGYTEAFF. CDR3 nucleotides: TGCGCCAGCGGGACAGGGTACACTGAAGCTTTCTTT.

The chain is built from TRBV7-3 and TRBJ2-5, with 9 bases identical to TRBD1. V lost 5 bases, J lost 5 bases, and 12 bases stayed unmatched. CDR1 and CDR2 from the germline V gene are SGHTA and FQGTGA. The CDR3 runs 16 residues. This chain's CDR3 is CASSPSPGQGGETQYF. The CDR3 nucleotides read TGTGCCAGCAGCCCTAGTCCGGGACAGGGAGGGGAGACCCAGTACTTC.

This clonotype has just one count. J is TRBJ1-5 and V is TRBV25-1; TRBD1 might be the D (6 bases). The CDR3 consists of 12 residues. CDR1 and CDR2 from the germline V gene are MGHDK and SYGVNS. V was clipped by 7 bases and J by 3 bases, with 7 bases between them. CDR3 sequence reads: CASNRDNQPQHF. The CDR3 DNA sequence: TGTGCCAGCAACAGGGACAATCAGCCCCAGCATTTT.

V and J are TRBV9 and TRBJ2-5; perhaps TRBD2 as D (6 bases). V dropped 4 bases and J dropped 0 bases, with 19 bases sitting between them. Germline loops: CDR1 SGDLS, CDR2 YYNGEE. CDR3 length: 17 amino acids. For the CDR3, the DNA is TGTGCCAGCAGCCCCCAAGCAGCCCGGGACTACCAAGAGACCCAGTACTTC. The encoded protein is CASSPQAARDYQETQYF.